One TCR beta chain is described in this entry. Antigen: not known. These data originate in a study of cytomegalovirus exposure and HLA in healthy donors. Study observations and caveats: Later analysis reportedly placed an Asian-associated ancestry cluster below the roughly 600-donor mean in N-insertions. According to the study, some 160 TCR beta chains were cytomegalovirus-associated.

The primer mix had 60 Vbeta and 13 Jbeta primers. Some clones are missing from TCRdb's copy, which holds only in-frame ones; the method was immunoSEQ multiplex PCR. The data hold 150,000 to 200,000 clones, with around 87% observed a single time. The CDR3 covers 16 residues. Trimming at V came to 4 bases and at J to 4 bases, leaving 10 bases not matched to a gene. Germline-derived CDR1 and CDR2 are MDHEN and SYDVKM. The sample consisted of PBMCs. The chain uses TRBV28 and TRBJ2-7; TRBD1 aligns across 10 bases. This TCR was recovered from a woman younger than 35 in good health and CMV-seronegative. Written as DNA, the CDR3 is TGTGCCAGCAGTTCCCCCGGACAGGGGGTTTTGTACGAGCAGTACTTC. It translates to CASSSPGQGVLYEQYF.